This T cell receptor beta chain was found in a study of T cell repertoires in cytomegalovirus infection (dated by TCRdb to about 2019). Broadly, across the study: Alongside well-studied HLA-B-restricted epitopes, the peptide stimulations were aimed at recently identified HLA-C-restricted CMV epitopes, whose presentation resists viral immunomodulation. Because public TCR beta signatures pointed to carriage of CMV infection together with the matching HLA type, the HLA type of each donor mattered for the analysis.

This specimen's treatment or condition label, interpreted: in vitro stimulation with specific CMV peptide epitopes to enrich CMV-specific T cells. With respect to this clonotype: Its recognized antigen is unknown. Base quality data are lacking; no much larger clone is found one base away.

The sequencer listed for this sample is Illumina HiSeq 1500. TCRdb handled the public reads itself, with Q25 trimming in fastp and clone calling in MiXCR, and kept productive beta chains. Records with the same CDR3 protein are collapsed into one entry carrying the most frequent genes and DNA. The sample yields nearly 700,000 distinct CDR3 sequences; approximately 33% were counted once. Around a sixth of the sample goes to the ten largest clones. V ends up 1 base short and J 1 base short, with an unmatched junction base count of 7. Based on the germline V gene, the CDR1 and CDR2 sequences are SGHDT and YYEEEE. The CDR3 spans 16 residues, from the cysteine through the phenylalanine. Only the CDR3 DNA is retained, 48 bases long and in frame from the first base. General study outcomes and caveats: Carriers of CMV infection plus the relevant HLA type were discriminated by the cumulative frequency of public TCR beta family members in the study cohort and in an independent roughly 380-donor cohort. In the ex vivo response, HLA-C-restricted CMV-specific TCR beta clonotypes were dominant, and in two of eight donors the single most frequent clonotype came from this HLA-C-restricted group.

Material: cultured PBMCs, obtained from culture after CMV antigen stimulation. The V and J genes are TRBV5-6 and TRBJ2-7; TRBD1 fits 8 bases in the junction. This receptor was taken from a human donor in good health (CMV status not recorded). Some clones in this sample may be carry-over from other donors' samples. The nucleotide sequence reads TGTGCCAGCAGCTTGTCCCGGACAGGGATATCCTACGAGCAGTACTTC. Translated, this is CASSLSRTGISYEQYF.